These 12 T cell receptor beta chains share one sample of origin, sequenced in a study of blood T cell repertoires in COVID-19. Generated by immunoSEQ multiplex PCR, the TCRdb table keeps only in-frame clones and is missing some. The sample records about 120,000 clones, about 80% being singletons. Sequenced sample: peripheral blood. The receptor source for this set is a human donor in a cohort sampled during active COVID-19.

The chain is built from TRBV9 and TRBJ2-7, with 9 bases that match TRBD2. The V segment lost 4 bases and the J segment 6 bases; nucleotides outside the gene matches: 11. This CDR3 is built from 15 residues. The germline V gene has CDR1 SGDLS and CDR2 YYNGEE. The CDR3 DNA reads as TGTGCCAGCAGCCCTGGCGTAGCGGGAGAGGTCGAGCAGTACTTC. Residues: CASSPGVAGEVEQYF.

The genes are TRBV27 and TRBJ2-1; 8 bases map to TRBD1. In germline, CDR1 is MNHEY, CDR2 SMNVEV (reference sequence). The CDR3 runs 18 residues. The V segment lost 2 bases and the J segment 5 bases; nucleotides outside the gene matches: 14. CDR3 nucleotides: TGTGCCAGCAGTTTACTCCCCGCCGTGGGACAGGAGCACAATGAGCAGTTCTTC. It yields the protein CASSLLPAVGQEHNEQFF.

The chain couples TRBV5-4 to TRBJ2-3; D uncertain. Between the trimmed V and J ends, which lost 1 base and 6 bases, there was a span of 9 bases. CDR3 length equals 13 residues. Germline CDR1 reads SGHNT; CDR2 reads YYREEE (reference sequence). The chain's CDR3 is CASSLLPPDTQYF. The CDR3 DNA reads as TGTGCCAGCAGCTTGCTCCCCCCGGATACGCAGTATTTT.

The rearrangement uses TRBV24-1 and TRBJ2-3, with TRBD2 as a possible D gene (6 bases). The V end lost 3 bases, the J end lost 3 bases, and 12 bases lay between the germline ends. Germline V gene lookup returns CDR1 KGHDR and CDR2 SFDVKD. The CDR3 spans 15 residues. Here the CDR3 reads CATSDPAGLTDTQYF. CDR3 in DNA: TGTGCCACCAGTGATCCCGCGGGGTTGACAGATACGCAGTATTTT.

V usage is TRBV9 and J usage is TRBJ2-7, with TRBD2 as a possible D gene (5 bases). CDR1 and CDR2 from the germline V gene are SGDLS and YYNGEE. The CDR3 has 14 amino acids. V dropped 0 bases and J dropped 3 bases, with 10 bases sitting between them. The CDR3 sequence: CASSVGGVDYEQYF. CDR3 nucleotide sequence: TGTGCCAGCAGCGTAGGGGGAGTAGACTACGAGCAGTACTTC.

This clone appeared a few times. The chain joins TRBV3-1 (or the pseudogene TRBV3-2) to TRBJ2-6; 9 bases are shared with TRBD1. This CDR3 has 18 residues. J gave up 0 bases and V 3 bases, and 6 bases lay outside the gene matches. Germline V gives CDR1 LGHDT, CDR2 YNNKEL (reference sequence). CDR3 sequence (DNA): TGTGCCAGCAGCCACCCACAGGGGGCAACCTCTGGGGCCAACGTCCTGACTTTC. The encoded protein is CASSHPQGATSGANVLTF.

The rearrangement uses TRBV5-8 and TRBJ2-1; D unclear. This CDR3 has 14 amino acids. V dropped 0 bases and J dropped 8 bases, with 12 bases sitting between them. Germline CDR1 and CDR2: SGHTS and YDEGEE. Here the CDR3 reads CASSLGLLQDEQFF. The DNA for the CDR3 is TGTGCCAGCAGCTTGGGATTACTACAAGATGAGCAGTTCTTC.

There are many counts of this clone. The V gene is TRBV29-1, the J gene TRBJ1-1; D remains ambiguous. The V and J ends lost 6 bases and 1 base respectively, with 9 bases between them. CDR1 and CDR2 (germline): SQVTM, ANQGSEA. The CDR3 sequence is 12 residues long. CDR3 coding DNA: TGCAGCGTGCGTTCGGGGAACACTGAAGCTTTCTTT. Translation gives CSVRSGNTEAFF.

The chain has TRBV7-9 and TRBJ1-1, with TRBD1 matching over 8 bases. The CDR3 extends over 16 amino acids. Germline CDR1 and CDR2: SEHNR and FQNEAQ (reference sequence). The J segment lost 6 bases and the V segment lost 3 bases, leaving 12 bases of the junction unmatched. CDR3 loop: CASSFATGQGRAEAFF. The CDR3, as DNA: TGTGCCAGCAGCTTCGCCACCGGACAGGGACGTGCTGAAGCTTTCTTT.

About this clone: Other DNA sequences within the sample encode an identical CDR3. The chain links TRBV5-6 to TRBJ2-5; 7 nucleotides align to TRBD1. The germline V gene encodes CDR1 SGHDT and CDR2 YYEEEE. Trimming cost V 4 bases and J 5 bases; bases outside gene matches: 8. CDR3 length: 14 amino acids. The CDR3 nucleotides read TGTGCCAGCAGCAAGACAGGGCCTGGCGAGACCCAGTACTTC. Encoded protein: CASSKTGPGETQYF.

The chain couples TRBV5-6 to TRBJ2-3, with D perhaps TRBD1 (5 bases). The length of the CDR3 is 13 residues. Germline CDR1 and CDR2: SGHDT and YYEEEE. Trimming took 1 base from V and 5 from J, leaving 8 bases between them. The DNA of the CDR3 is TGTGCCAGCAGCTTGCGGACAAGAGATACGCAGTATTTT. It translates to CASSLRTRDTQYF.

This chain joins TRBV28 and TRBJ1-2; 7 nucleotides align to TRBD1. Germline trimming cut 8 bases from V and 8 bases from J; bases unmatched to any gene: 14. Germline-derived CDR1 and CDR2 are MDHEN and SYDVKM. The CDR3 sequence is 14 residues long. This chain's CDR3 is CASETGSLSNGYTF. The DNA of the CDR3 is TGTGCCAGCGAGACAGGGTCCCTATCTAACGGCTACACCTTC.